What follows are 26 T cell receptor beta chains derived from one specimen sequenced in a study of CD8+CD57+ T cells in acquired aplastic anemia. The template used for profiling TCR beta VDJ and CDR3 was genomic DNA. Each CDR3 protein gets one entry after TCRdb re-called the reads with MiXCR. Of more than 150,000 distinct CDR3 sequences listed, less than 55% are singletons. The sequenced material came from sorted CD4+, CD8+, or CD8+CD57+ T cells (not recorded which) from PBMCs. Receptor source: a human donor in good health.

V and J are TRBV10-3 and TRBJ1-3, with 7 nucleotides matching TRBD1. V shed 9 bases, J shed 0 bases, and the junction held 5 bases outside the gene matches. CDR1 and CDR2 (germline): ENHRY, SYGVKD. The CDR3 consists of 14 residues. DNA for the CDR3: TGTGCCATACAAGGACAGGACTCTGGAAACACCATATATTTT. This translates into CAIQGQDSGNTIYF.

The CDR3: CASSVGLTKNTGELFF. CDR3 sequence (DNA): TGTGCCAGCAGCGTAGGGCTTACCAAGAACACCGGGGAGCTGTTTTTT. The rearrangement links TRBV9 to TRBJ2-2; D is uncertain. Trimming shortened V by 0 bases and J by 1 base, and 10 bases separated the two germline ends. Germline CDR1 reads SGDLS; CDR2 reads YYNGEE. CDR3 length equals 16 residues. Using reference TRBV9 and TRBJ2-2 for the parts outside the CDR3, the full variable domain is DSGVTQTPKHLITATGQRVTLRCSPRSGDLSVYWYQQSLDQGLQFLIQYYNGEERAKGNILERFSAQQFPDLHSELNLSSLELGDSALYFCASSVGLTKNTGELFFGEGSRLTVL.

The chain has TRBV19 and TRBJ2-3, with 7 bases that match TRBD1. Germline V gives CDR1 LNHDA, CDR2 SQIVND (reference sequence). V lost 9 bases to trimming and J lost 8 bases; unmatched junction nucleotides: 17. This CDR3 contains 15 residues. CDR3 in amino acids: CASSPLGQASGTQYF. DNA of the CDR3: TGTGCCAGCAGCCCTCTCGGACAGGCATCAGGTACGCAGTATTTT.

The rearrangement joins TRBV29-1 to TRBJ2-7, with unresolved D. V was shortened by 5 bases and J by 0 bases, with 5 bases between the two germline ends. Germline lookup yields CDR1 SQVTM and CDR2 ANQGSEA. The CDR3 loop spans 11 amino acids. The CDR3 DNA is TGCAGCGTTTCAGACTCCTACGAGCAGTACTTC. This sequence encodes CSVSDSYEQYF.

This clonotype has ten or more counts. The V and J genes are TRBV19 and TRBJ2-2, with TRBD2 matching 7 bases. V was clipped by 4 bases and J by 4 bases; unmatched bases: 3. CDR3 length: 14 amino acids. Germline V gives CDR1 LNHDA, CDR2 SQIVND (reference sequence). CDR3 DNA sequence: TGTGCCAGTAGTAACCCGGGGGGCACCGGGGAGCTGTTTTTT. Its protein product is CASSNPGGTGELFF.

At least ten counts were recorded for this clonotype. For the CDR3, the DNA is TGTGCCAGCAGCCCCGACGTTGGGAGGGGGCCAGATACGCAGTATTTT. Protein sequence: CASSPDVGRGPDTQYF. The chain couples TRBV7-9 to TRBJ2-3; D tentatively reads TRBD1 or TRBD2 (7 bases each). The CDR3 runs to 16 residues. Germline V CDR1 and CDR2: SEHNR, FQNEAQ (reference sequence). The germline V and J ends were trimmed by 5 bases and 4 bases, with 19 bases remaining between them.

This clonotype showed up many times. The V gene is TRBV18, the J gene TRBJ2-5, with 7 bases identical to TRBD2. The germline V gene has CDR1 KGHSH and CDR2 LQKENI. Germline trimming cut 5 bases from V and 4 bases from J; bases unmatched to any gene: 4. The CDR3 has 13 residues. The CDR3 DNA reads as TGTGCCAGCTCAGCGGGAGTTGGAGAGACCCAGTACTTC. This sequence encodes CASSAGVGETQYF. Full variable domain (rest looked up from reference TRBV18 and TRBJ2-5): NAGVMQNPRHLVRRRGQEARLRCSPMKGHSHVYWYRQLPEEGLKFMVYLQKENIIDESGMPKERFSAEFPKEGPSILRIQQVVRGDSAAYFCASSAGVGETQYFGPGTRLLVL.

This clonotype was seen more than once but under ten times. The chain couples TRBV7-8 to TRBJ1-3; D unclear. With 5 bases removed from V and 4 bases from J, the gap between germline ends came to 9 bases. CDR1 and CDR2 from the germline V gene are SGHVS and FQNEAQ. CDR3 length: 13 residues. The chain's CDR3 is CASSPHRGNTIYF. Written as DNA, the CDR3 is TGTGCCAGCAGCCCCCATCGCGGAAACACCATATATTTT.

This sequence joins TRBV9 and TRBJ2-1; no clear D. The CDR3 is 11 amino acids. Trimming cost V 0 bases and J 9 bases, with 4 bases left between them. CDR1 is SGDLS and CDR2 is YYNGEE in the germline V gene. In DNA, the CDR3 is TGTGCCAGCAGCGTAGGGGGTGAGCAGTTCTTC. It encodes CASSVGGEQFF.

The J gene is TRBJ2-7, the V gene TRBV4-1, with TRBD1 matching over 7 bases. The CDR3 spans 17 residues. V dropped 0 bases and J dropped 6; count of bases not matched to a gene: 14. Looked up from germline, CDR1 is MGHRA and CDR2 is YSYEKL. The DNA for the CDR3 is TGCGCCAGCAGCCAAGACTACCGACAGGGCATTACGGGCGAGCAGTACTTC. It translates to CASSQDYRQGITGEQYF.

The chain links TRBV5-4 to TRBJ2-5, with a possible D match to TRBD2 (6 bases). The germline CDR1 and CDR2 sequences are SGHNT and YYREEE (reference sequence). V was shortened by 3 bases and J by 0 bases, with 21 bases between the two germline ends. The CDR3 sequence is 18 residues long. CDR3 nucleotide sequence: TGTGCCAGCAGCTACGCCGGCGGGGACGCCCGGTACCAAGAGACCCAGTACTTC. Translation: CASSYAGGDARYQETQYF.

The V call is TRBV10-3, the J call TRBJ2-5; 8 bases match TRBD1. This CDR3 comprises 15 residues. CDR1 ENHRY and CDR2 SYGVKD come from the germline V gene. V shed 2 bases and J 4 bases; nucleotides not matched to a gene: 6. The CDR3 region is CAISEAGGRGETQYF. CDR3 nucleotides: TGTGCCATCAGTGAGGCAGGGGGCAGGGGAGAGACCCAGTACTTC.

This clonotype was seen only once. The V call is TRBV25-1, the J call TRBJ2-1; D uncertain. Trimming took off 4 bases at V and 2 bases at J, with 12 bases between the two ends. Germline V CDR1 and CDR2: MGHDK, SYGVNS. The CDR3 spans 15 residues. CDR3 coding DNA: TGTGCCAGCAGTGCCGGGTCCCTCACCTACAATGAGCAGTTCTTC. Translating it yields CASSAGSLTYNEQFF. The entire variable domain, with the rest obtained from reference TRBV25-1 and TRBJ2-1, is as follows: EADIYQTPRYLVIGTGKKITLECSQTMGHDKMYWYQQDPGMELHLIHYSYGVNSTEKGDLSSESTVSRIRTEHFPLTLESARPSHTSQYLCASSAGSLTYNEQFFGPGTRLTVL.

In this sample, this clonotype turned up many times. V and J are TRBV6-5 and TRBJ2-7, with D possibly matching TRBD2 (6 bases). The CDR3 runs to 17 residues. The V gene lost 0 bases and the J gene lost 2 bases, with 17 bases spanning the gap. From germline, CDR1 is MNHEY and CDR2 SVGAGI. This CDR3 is CASSYSKTGDRTYEQYF. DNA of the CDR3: TGTGCCAGCAGTTACTCGAAGACGGGAGATAGAACCTACGAGCAGTACTTC.

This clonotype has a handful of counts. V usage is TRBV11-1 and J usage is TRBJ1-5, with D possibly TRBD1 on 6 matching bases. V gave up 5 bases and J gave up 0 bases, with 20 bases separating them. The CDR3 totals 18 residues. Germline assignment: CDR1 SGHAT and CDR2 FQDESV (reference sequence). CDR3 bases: TGTGCCAGCAGCCCGGTTGACACAGGGATTAATAGCAATCAGCCCCAGCATTTT. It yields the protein CASSPVDTGINSNQPQHF.

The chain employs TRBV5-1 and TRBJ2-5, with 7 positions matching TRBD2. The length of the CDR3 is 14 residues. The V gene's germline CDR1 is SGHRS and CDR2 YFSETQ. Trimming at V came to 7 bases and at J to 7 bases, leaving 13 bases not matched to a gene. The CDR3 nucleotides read TGCGCCAGCCCCCCGGGAGGCCCCCTAGGGACCCAGTACTTC. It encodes CASPPGGPLGTQYF.

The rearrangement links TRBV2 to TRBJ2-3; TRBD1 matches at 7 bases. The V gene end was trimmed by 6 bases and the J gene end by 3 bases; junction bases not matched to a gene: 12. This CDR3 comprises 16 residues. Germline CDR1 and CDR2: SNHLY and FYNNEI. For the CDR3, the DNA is TGTGCCAGCAGCCCCGGGACAGCATTCGGTACAGATACGCAGTATTTT. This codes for CASSPGTAFGTDTQYF.

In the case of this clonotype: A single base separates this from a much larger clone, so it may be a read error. The CDR3 sequence is CASSLDRLNTEAFF. The CDR3 nucleotides are TGTGCCAGCAGCCTGGACAGGTTGAACACTGAAGCTTTCTTT. The rearrangement links TRBV2 to TRBJ1-1; 7 positions agree with TRBD1. V lost 6 bases to trimming and J lost 0 bases; unmatched junction nucleotides: 4. CDR3 size: 14 residues. The germline V gene has CDR1 SNHLY and CDR2 FYNNEI. Looking up the rest from reference TRBV2 and TRBJ1-1 gives the full variable domain: EPEVTQTPSHQVTQMGQEVILRCVPISNHLYFYWYRQILGQKVEFLVSFYNNEISEKSEIFDDQFSVERPDGSNFTLKIRSTKLEDSAMYFCASSLDRLNTEAFFGQGTRLTVV.

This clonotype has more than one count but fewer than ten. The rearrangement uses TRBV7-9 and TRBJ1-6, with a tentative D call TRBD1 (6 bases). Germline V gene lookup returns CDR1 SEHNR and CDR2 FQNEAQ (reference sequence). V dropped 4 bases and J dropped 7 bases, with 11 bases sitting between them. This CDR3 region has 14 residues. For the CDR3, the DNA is TGTGCCAGCAGCTCGGACAGCCCCAATTCACCCCTCCACTTT. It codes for CASSSDSPNSPLHF.

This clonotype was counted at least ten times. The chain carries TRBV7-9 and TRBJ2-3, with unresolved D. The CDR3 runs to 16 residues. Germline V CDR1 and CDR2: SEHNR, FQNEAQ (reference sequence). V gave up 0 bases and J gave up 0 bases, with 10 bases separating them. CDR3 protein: CASSLALLTSTDTQYF. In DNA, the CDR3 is TGTGCCAGCAGCTTAGCGCTACTGACTAGCACAGATACGCAGTATTTT.

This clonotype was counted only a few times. The CDR3 loop is CASSQSPRGGLYGYTF. DNA of the CDR3: TGTGCCAGCAGCCAATCCCCGAGGGGGGGACTCTATGGCTACACCTTC. This chain links TRBV16 with TRBJ1-2; possibly TRBD1 for D (6 bases). Germline CDR1 KGHSY, CDR2 FQNENV. This CDR3 region has 16 residues. The V and J ends lost 0 bases and 4 bases respectively, with 15 bases between them.

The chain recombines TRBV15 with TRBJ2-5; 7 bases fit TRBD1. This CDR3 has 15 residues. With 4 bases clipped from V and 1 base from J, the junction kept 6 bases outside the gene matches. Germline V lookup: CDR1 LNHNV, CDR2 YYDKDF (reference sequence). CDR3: CATSTRQGPQETQYF. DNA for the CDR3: TGTGCCACCAGCACTAGACAGGGCCCCCAAGAGACCCAGTACTTC. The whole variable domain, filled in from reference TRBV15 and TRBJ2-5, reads DAMVIQNPRYQVTQFGKPVTLSCSQTLNHNVMYWYQQKSSQAPKLLFHYYDKDFNNEADTPDNFQSRRPNTSFCFLDIRSPGLGDTAMYLCATSTRQGPQETQYFGPGTRLLVL.

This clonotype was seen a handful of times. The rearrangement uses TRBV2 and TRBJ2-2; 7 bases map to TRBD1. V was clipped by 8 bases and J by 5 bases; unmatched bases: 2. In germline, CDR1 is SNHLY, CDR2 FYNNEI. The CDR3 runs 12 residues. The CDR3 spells CASSTGTGELFF. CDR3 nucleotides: TGTGCCAGCTCGACAGGGACCGGGGAGCTGTTTTTT.

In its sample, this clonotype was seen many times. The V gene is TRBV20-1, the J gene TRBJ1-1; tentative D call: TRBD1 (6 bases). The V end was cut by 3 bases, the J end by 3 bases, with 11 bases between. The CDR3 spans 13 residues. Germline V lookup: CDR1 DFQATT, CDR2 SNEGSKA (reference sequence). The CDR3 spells CSASGGGDTEAFF. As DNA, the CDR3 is TGCAGTGCTAGTGGAGGGGGAGACACTGAAGCTTTCTTT.

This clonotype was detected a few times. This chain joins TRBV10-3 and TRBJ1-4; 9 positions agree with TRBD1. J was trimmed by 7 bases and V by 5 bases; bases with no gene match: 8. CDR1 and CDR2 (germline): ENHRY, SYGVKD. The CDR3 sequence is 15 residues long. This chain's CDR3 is CAISSTGTGTEKLFF. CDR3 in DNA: TGTGCCATCAGTTCTACCGGGACAGGGACTGAAAAACTGTTTTTT.

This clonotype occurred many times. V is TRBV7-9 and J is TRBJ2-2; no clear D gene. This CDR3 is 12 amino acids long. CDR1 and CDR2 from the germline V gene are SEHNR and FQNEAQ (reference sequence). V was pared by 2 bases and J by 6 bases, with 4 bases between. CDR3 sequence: CASSLSPGELFF. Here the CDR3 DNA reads TGTGCCAGCAGCTTAAGCCCCGGGGAGCTGTTTTTT.